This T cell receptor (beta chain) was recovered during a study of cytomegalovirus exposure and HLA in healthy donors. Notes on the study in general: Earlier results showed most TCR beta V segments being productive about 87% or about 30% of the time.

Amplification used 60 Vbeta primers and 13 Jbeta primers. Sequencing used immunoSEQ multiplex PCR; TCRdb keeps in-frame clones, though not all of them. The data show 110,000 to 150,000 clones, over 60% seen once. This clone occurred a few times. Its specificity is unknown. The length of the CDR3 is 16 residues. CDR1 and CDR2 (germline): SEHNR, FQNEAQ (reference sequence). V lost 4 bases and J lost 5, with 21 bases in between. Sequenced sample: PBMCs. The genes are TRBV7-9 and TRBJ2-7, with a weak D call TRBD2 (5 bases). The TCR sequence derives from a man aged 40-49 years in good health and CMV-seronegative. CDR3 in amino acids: CASSSLWTGSRDEQYF. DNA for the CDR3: TGTGCCAGCAGCTCTCTATGGACGGGGTCGAGGGACGAGCAGTACTTC.